This T cell receptor beta chain was sequenced for a study of CD8 T cells in ankylosing spondylitis (dated by TCRdb to about 2017). The study in broad terms: T cell receptor beta repertoires were profiled in healthy donors and ankylosing spondylitis patients so that disease-linked TCR variants could be found. Samples of peripheral blood were taken, and for ankylosing spondylitis patients, synovial fluid was collected as well. The full study cohort comprised 25 ankylosing spondylitis patients and 110 or so healthy donors. The research as a whole found: A TCR beta motif of several highly homologous amino acid variants appeared characteristic of blood from ankylosing spondylitis patients. Some of the motif variants had been reported before in the synovial fluid and blood of reactive arthritis patients, a finding that suggests common disease-initiation mechanisms. The disease-linked clones had a CD8+ phenotype and were found at relatively low frequencies in peripheral blood. Significant enrichment of the disease-linked clones was reported in matched synovial fluid samples from ankylosing spondylitis patients.

Notes on this clonotype: The clone's antigen remains unknown. Per-base quality was not reported, and no clone a single base away is much larger than it.

Germline trimming amounts to 3 bases on V and 4 bases on J, with 6 as the count of junction bases outside the gene matches. The CDR1 and CDR2 encoded by the germline V gene are SGHVS and FNYEAQ. Including the terminal cysteine and phenylalanine, the CDR3 comprises 16 residues. The retained sequence is limited to the CDR3, 48 bases, with the frame set at the first base. TCRdb lists the instrument as Illumina HiSeq 2500. Quantitative 5'-RACE with molecular barcodes was the method used to prepare the TCR beta libraries. Regarding the original processing steps: Disease-linked TCR variants were identified with a new computational method built on a probabilistic model of VDJ rearrangement. TCRdb cleaned the public reads at Q25 with fastp, built clones with MiXCR and kept in-frame beta chains. A single entry per CDR3 protein holds the most common genes and DNA from its merged rows. These V and J calls derive from TCRdb rather than the authors' analysis. This sample is represented by under 850,000 distinct CDR3 sequences; around 19% of them were singletons. Of the sample, around 19% is held by the ten largest clones.

Sequencing was done on a sample of blood, either unsorted or a sorted T cell fraction (not recorded which). Recombination linked TRBV7-6 to TRBJ2-2, and 9 junctional nucleotides match TRBD1. This TCR was sampled from a male donor with ankylosing spondylitis. CDR3 loop: CASSFPQGASTGELFF. The sequenced DNA is TGTGCCAGCAGCTTCCCACAGGGGGCATCCACCGGGGAGCTGTTTTTT. The reference TRBV7-6 and TRBJ2-2 proteins fill in what lies around the CDR3, so the full variable domain reads GAGVSQSPRYKVTKRGQDVALRCDPISGHVSLYWYRQALGQGPEFLTYFNYEAQQDKSGLPNDRFSAERPEGSISTLTIQRTEQRDSAMYRCASSFPQGASTGELFFGEGSRLTVL.